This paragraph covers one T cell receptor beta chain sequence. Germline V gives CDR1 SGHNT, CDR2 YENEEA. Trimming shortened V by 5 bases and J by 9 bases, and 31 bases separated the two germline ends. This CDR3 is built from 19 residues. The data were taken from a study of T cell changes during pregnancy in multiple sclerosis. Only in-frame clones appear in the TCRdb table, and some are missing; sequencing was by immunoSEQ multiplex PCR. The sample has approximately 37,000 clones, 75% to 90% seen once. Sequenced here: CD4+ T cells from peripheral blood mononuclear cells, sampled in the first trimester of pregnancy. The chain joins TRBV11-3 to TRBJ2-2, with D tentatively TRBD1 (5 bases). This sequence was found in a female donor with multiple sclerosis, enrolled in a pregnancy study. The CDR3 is CASSLTPIDRRGYYRELFF. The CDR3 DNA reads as TGTGCCAGCAGCCTAACCCCGATAGACAGACGAGGATACTACCGGGAGCTGTTTTTT.